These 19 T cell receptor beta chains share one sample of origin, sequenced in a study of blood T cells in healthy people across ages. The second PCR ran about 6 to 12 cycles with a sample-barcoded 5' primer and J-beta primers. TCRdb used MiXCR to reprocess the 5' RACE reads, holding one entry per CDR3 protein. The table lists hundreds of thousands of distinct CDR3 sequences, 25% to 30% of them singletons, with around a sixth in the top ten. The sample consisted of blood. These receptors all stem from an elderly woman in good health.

The CDR3 DNA reads as TGTGCCAGCAGCCACCTGGGACAGGGGGATGACAATCAGCCCCAGCATTTT. Amino acid sequence: CASSHLGQGDDNQPQHF. The V call is TRBV14, the J call TRBJ1-5, with 11 bases that match TRBD1. With V trimmed by 3 bases and J by 3 bases, 7 bases remained unmatched. Germline-derived CDR1 and CDR2 are SGHDN and FVKESK. The CDR3 runs to 17 residues.

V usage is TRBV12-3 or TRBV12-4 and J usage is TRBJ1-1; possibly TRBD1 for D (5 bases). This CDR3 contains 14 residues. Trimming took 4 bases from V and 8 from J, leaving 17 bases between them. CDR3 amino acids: CASSYSDISPEAFF. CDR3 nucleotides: TGTGCCAGCAGTTATTCGGACATTTCCCCCGAAGCTTTCTTT.

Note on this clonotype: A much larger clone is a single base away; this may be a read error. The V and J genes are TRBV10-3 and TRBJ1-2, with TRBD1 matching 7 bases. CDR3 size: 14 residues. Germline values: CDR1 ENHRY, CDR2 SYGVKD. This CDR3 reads CAVSVTGANYGYTF. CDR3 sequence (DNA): TGTGCCGTCAGTGTAACAGGGGCTAACTATGGCTACACCTTC.

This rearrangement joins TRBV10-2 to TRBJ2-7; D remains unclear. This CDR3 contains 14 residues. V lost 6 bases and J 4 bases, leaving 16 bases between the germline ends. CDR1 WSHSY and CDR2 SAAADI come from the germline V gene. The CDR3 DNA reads TGCGCCAGCAGCCAGACTCCGGCCGCGTACGAGCAGTACTTC. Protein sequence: CASSQTPAAYEQYF.

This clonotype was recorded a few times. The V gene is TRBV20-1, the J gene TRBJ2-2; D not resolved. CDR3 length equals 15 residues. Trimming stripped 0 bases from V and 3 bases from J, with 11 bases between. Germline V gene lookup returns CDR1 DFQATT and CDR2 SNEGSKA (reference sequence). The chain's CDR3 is CSARDRRRDTGELFF. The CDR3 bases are TGCAGTGCTAGAGATCGTCGAAGGGACACCGGGGAGCTGTTTTTT.

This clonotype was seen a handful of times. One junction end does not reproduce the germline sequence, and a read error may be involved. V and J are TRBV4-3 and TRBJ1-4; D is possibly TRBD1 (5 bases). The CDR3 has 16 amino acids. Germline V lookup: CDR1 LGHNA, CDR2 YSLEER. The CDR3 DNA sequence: TGCGCCAACAGCCAAGGGGACTTGGGAACTAATGAAAAACTGTTTTTT. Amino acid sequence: CANSQGDLGTNEKLFF.

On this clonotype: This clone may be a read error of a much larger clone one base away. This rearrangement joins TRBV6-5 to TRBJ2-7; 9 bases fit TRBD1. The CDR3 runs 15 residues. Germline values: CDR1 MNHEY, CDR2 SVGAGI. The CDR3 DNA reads TGTGCCGGCAGTTACTCGAGGGACAGGGCCTACGAGCAGTACTTC. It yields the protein CAGSYSRDRAYEQYF.

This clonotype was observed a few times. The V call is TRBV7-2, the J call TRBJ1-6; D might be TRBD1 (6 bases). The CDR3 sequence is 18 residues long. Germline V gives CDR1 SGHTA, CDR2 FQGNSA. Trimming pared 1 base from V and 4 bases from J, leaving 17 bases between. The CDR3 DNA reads TGTGCCAGCAGCTTAGGAACAGGGATGGTTGGGTATAATTCACCCCTCCACTTT. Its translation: CASSLGTGMVGYNSPLHF.

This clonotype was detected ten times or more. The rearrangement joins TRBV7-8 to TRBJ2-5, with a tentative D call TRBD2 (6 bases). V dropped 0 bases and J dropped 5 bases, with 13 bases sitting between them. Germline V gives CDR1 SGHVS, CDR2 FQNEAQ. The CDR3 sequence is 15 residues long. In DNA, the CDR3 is TGTGCCAGCAGCTTAGCGCTAACGGGGAGGGAGACCCAGTACTTC. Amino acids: CASSLALTGRETQYF.

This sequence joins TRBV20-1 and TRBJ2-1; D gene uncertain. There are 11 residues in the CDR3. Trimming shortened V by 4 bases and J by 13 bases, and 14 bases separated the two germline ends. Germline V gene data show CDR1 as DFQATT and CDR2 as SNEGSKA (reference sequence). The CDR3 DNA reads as TGCAGTGCTAATTCCGAACGGAATCAGTTCTTC. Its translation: CSANSERNQFF.

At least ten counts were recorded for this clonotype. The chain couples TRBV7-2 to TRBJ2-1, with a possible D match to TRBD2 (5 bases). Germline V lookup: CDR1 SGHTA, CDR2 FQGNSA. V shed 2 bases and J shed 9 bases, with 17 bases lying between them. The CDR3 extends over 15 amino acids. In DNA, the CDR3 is TGTGCCAGCAGCTTAAATCTTCCCGGCGGAGGTGAGCAGTTCTTC. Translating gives CASSLNLPGGGEQFF. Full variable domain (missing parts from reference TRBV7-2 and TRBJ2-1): GAGVSQSPSNKVTEKGKDVELRCDPISGHTALYWYRQSLGQGLEFLIYFQGNSAPDKSGLPSDRFSAERTGGSVSTLTIQRTQQEDSAVYLCASSLNLPGGGEQFFGPGTRLTVL.

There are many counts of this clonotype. The CDR3 DNA reads as TGTGCCAGCAGCTTAGGATGGTCCGGGGGGCGAGAGACCCAGTACTTC. Its protein is CASSLGWSGGRETQYF. This chain uses TRBV11-2 with TRBJ2-5, with TRBD2 as a possible D gene (7 bases). CDR3 size: 16 residues. Germline V gene data show CDR1 as SGHAT and CDR2 as FQNNGV. V lost 1 base and J 4 bases, leaving 16 bases between the germline ends.

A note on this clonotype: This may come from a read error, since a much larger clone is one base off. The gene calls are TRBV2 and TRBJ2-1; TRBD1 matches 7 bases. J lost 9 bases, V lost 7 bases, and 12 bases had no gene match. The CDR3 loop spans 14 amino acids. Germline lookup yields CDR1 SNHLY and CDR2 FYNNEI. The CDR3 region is CASKPGQSTGEQFF. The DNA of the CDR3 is TGTGCCAGCAAACCGGGACAGTCCACCGGTGAGCAGTTCTTC.

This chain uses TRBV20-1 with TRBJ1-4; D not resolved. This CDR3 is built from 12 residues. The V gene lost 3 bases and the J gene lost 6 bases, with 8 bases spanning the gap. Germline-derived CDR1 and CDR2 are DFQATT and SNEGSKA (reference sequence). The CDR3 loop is CSARSRDEKLFF. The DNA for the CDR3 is TGCAGTGCTAGGAGCCGCGATGAAAAACTGTTTTTT.

The CDR3 coding sequence is TGTGCCAGCAGCCACCACATGTCGGTACGAGGCACTGAAGCTTTCTTT. As protein: CASSHHMSVRGTEAFF. The chain employs TRBV14 and TRBJ1-1; the D is unclear. The CDR3 totals 16 residues. Trimming removed 3 bases from V and 4 bases from J, with 18 bases in between. The germline CDR1 and CDR2 sequences are SGHDN and FVKESK. Filled out from reference TRBV14 and TRBJ1-1, the complete variable domain reads EAGVTQFPSHSVIEKGQTVTLRCDPISGHDNLYWYRRVMGKEIKFLLHFVKESKQDESGMPNNRFLAERTGGTYSTLKVQPAELEDSGVYFCASSHHMSVRGTEAFFGQGTRLTVV.

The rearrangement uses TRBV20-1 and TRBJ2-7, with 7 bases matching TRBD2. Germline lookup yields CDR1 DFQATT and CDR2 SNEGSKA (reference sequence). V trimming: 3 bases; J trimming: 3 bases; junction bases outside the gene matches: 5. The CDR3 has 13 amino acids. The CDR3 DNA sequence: TGCAGTGCTAGTCAAGCGGGACGCTACGAGCAGTACTTC. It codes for CSASQAGRYEQYF.

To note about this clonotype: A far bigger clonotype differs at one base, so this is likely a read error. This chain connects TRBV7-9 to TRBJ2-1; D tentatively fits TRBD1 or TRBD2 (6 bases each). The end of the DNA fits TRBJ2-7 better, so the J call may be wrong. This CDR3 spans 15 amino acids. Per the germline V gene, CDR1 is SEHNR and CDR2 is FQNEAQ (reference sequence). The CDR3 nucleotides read TGTGCCAGCAGCTCCGGGGGCTCTTCCTACAATGAGCAGTACTTC. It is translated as CASSSGGSSYNEQYF.

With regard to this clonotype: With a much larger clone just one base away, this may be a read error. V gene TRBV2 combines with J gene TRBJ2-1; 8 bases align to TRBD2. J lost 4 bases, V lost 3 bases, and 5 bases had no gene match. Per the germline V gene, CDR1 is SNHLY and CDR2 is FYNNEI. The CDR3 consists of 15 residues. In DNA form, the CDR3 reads TGTGCCAGCAGTGAGCGTAGCGGGGCATACAATGAGCAGTTCTTC. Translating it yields CASSERSGAYNEQFF.

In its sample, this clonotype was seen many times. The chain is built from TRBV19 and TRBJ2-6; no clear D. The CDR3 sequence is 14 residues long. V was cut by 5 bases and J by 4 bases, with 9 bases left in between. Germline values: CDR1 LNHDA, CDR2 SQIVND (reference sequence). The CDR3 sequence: CASSLGYGANVLTF. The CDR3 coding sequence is TGTGCCAGTAGTTTAGGGTACGGGGCCAACGTCCTGACTTTC.